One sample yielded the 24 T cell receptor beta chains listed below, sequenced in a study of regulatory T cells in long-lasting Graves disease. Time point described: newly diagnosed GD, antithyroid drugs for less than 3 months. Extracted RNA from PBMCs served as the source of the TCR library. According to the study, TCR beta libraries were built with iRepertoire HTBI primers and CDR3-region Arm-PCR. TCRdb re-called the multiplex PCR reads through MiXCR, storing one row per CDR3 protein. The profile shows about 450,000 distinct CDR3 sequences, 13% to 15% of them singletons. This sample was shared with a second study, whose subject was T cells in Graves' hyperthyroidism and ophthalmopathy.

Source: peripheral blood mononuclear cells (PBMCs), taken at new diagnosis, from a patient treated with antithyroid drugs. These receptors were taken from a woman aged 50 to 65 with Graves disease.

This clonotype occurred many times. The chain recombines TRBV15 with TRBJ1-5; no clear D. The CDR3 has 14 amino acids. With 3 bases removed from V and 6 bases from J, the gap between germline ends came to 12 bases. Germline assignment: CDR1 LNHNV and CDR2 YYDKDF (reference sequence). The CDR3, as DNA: TGTGCCACCAGCAGGATCCGAATGTCTCAGCCCCAGCATTTT. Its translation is CATSRIRMSQPQHF.

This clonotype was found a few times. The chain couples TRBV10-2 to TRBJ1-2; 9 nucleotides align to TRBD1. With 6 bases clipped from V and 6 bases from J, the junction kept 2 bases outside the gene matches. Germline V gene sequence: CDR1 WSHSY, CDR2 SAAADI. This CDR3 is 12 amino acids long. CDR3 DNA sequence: TGCGCCAGCAGACAGGGGGCTGATGGCTACACCTTC. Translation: CASRQGADGYTF.

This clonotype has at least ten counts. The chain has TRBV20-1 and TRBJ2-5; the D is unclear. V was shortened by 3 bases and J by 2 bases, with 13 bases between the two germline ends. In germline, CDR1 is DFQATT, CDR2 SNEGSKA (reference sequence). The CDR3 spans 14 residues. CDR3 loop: CSARIPSSQETQYF. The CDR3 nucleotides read TGCAGTGCTAGGATACCTAGTTCGCAAGAGACCCAGTACTTC.

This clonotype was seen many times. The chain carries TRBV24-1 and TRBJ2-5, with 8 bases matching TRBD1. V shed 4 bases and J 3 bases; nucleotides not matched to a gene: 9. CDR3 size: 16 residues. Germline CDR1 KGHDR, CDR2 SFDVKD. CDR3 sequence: CATSDPSDRVKETQYF. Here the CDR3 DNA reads TGTGCCACCAGTGACCCCTCGGACAGGGTTAAAGAGACCCAGTACTTC.

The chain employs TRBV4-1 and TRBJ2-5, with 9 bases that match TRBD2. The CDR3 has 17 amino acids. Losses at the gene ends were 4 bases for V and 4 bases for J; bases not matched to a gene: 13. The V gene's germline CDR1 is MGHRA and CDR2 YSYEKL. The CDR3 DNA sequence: TGCGCCAGCAGCCCAGGGGGGGAGCGGGAGGAGAGAGAGACCCAGTACTTC. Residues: CASSPGGEREERETQYF.

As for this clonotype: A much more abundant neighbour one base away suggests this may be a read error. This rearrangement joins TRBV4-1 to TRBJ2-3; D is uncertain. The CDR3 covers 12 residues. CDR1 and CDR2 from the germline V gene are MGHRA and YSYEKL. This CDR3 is CAGSQDLNTQYF. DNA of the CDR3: TGCGCCGGCAGCCAGGACCTTAATACGCAGTATTTT.

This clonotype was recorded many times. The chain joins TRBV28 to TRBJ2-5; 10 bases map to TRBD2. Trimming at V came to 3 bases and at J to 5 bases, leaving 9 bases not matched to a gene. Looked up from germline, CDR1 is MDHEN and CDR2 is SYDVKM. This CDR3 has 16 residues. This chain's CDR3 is CASSFVLAGGFETQYF. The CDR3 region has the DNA TGTGCCAGCAGTTTTGTGTTAGCGGGAGGATTTGAGACCCAGTACTTC. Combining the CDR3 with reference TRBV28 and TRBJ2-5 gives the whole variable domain DVKVTQSSRYLVKRTGEKVFLECVQDMDHENMFWYRQDPGLGLRLIYFSYDVKMKEKGDIPEGYSVSREKKERFSLILESASTNQTSMYLCASSFVLAGGFETQYFGPGTRLLVL.

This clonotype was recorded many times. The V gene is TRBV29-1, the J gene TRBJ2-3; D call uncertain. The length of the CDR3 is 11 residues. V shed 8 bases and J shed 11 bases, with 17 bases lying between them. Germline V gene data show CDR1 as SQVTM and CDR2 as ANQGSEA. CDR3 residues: CSPVWGNKQYF. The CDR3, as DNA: TGCAGCCCCGTATGGGGAAACAAGCAGTATTTT.

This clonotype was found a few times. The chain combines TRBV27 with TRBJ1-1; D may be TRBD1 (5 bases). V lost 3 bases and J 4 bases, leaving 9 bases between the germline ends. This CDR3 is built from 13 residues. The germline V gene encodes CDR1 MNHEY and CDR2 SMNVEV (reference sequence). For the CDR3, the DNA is TGTGCCAGCAGTTTCGGAGGGGTCACTGAAGCTTTCTTT. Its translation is CASSFGGVTEAFF.

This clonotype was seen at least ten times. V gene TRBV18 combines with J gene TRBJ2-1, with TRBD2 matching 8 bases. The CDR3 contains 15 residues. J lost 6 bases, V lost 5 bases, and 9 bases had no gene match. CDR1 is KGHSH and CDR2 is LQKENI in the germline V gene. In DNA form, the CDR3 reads TGTGCCAGCTCAGCCTTTCGGGGGGGCCGCAATGAGCAGTTCTTC. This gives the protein CASSAFRGGRNEQFF. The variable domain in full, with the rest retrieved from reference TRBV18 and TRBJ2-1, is NAGVMQNPRHLVRRRGQEARLRCSPMKGHSHVYWYRQLPEEGLKFMVYLQKENIIDESGMPKERFSAEFPKEGPSILRIQQVVRGDSAAYFCASSAFRGGRNEQFFGPGTRLTVL.

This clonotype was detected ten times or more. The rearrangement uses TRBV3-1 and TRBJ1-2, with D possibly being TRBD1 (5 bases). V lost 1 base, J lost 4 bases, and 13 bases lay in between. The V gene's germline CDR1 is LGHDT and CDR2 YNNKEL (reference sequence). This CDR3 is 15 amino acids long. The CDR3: CASSQGTRGGYGYTF. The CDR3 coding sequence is TGTGCCAGCAGCCAAGGTACGCGCGGGGGCTATGGCTACACCTTC.

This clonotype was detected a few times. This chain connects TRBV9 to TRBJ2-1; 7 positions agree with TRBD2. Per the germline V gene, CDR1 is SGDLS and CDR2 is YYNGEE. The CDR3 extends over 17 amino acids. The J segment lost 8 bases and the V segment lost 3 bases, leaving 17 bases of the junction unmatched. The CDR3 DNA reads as TGTGCCAGCAGCGCGTCCCATCGGGGGGTATATTCTTATGAGCAGTTCTTC. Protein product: CASSASHRGVYSYEQFF.

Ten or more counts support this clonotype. The CDR3 loop reads CASSNWGSGETQYF. In DNA form, the CDR3 reads TGTGCCAGCAGTAATTGGGGTTCAGGAGAGACCCAGTACTTC. The chain has TRBV12-3 or TRBV12-4 and TRBJ2-5; no firm D call. Trimming pared 5 bases from V and 4 bases from J, leaving 14 bases between. This CDR3 contains 14 residues.

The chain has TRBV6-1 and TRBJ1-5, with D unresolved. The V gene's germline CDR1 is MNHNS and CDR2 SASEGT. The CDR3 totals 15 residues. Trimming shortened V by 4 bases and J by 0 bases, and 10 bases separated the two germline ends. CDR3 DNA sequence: TGTGCCAGCAGTGCCGGACCAAATAGCAATCAGCCCCAGCATTTT. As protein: CASSAGPNSNQPQHF.

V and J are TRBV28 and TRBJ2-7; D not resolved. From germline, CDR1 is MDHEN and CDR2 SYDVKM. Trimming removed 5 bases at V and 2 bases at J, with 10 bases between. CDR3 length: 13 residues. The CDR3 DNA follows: TGTGCCAGCAGTGAACATTCAACCTACGAGCAGTACTTC. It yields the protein CASSEHSTYEQYF.

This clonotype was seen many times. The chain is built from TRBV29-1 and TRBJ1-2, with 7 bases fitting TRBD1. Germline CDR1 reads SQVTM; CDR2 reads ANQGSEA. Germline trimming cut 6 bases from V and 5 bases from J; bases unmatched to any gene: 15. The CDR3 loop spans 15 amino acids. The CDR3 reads CSVLAKARGLYGYTF. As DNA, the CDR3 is TGCAGCGTCCTAGCAAAGGCCAGGGGGTTATATGGCTACACCTTC.

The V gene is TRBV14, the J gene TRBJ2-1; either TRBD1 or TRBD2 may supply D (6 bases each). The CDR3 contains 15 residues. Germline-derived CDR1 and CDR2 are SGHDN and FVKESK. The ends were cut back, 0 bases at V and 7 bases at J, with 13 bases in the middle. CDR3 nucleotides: TGTGCCAGCAGCCAAGAAGGGGGGAGGTGGAATGAGCAGTTCTTC. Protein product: CASSQEGGRWNEQFF.

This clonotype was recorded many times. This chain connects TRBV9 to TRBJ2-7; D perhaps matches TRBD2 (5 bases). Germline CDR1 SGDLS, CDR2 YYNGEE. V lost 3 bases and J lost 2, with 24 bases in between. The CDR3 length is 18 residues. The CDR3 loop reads CASSGEPSPAAGTYEQYF. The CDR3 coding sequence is TGTGCCAGCAGCGGGGAGCCCTCACCGGCGGCGGGTACCTACGAGCAGTACTTC.

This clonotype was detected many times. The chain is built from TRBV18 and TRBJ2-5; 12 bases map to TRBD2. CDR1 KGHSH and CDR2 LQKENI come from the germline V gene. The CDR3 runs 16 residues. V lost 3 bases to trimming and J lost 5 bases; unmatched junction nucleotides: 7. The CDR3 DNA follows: TGTGCCAGCTCACCGGCGACTAGCGGGAGTGTGGAGACCCAGTACTTC. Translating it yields CASSPATSGSVETQYF.

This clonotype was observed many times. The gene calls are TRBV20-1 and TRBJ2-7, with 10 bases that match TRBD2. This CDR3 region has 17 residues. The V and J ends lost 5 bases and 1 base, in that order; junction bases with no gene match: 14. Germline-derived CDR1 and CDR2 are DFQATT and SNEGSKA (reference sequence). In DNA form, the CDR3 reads TGCAGTGCTGGATCTAGCGGGAGCGAAATTGAATCCTACGAGCAGTACTTC. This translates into CSAGSSGSEIESYEQYF.

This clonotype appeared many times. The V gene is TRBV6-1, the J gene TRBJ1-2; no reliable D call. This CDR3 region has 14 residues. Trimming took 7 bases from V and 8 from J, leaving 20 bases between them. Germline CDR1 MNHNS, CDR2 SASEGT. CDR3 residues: CASNPTWTGGGYTF. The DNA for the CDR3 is TGTGCCAGCAATCCAACCTGGACGGGAGGAGGCTACACCTTC.

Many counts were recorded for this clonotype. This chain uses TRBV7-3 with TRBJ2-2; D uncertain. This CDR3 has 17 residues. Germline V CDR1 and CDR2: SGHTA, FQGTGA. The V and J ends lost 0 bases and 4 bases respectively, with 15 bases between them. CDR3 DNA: TGTGCCAGCAGCTTAACGAGGCGGTCCTTCGCCACCGGGGAGCTGTTTTTT. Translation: CASSLTRRSFATGELFF.

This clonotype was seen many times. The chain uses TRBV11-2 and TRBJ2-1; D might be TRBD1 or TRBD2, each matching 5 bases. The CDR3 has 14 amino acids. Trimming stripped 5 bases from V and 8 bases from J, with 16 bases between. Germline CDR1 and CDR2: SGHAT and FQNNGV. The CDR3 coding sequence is TGTGCCAGCAGCATGGGGGTCCTGAGGGATGAGCAGTTCTTC. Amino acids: CASSMGVLRDEQFF.

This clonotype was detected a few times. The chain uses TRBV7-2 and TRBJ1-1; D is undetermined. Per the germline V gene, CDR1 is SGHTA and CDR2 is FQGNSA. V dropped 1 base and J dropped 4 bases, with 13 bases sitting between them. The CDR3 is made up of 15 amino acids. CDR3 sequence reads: CASSLESSSGTEAFF. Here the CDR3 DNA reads TGTGCCAGCAGCTTAGAAAGTTCGTCTGGCACTGAAGCTTTCTTT. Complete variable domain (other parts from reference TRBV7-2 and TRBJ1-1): GAGVSQSPSNKVTEKGKDVELRCDPISGHTALYWYRQSLGQGLEFLIYFQGNSAPDKSGLPSDRFSAERTGGSVSTLTIQRTQQEDSAVYLCASSLESSSGTEAFFGQGTRLTVV.